The clone carrying this TCR beta chain was seen ten or more times. Antigen unknown. The investigators amplified TCR beta CDR3 regions from RNA transcripts. Using the HTBI primer set, a first-round RT-PCR was run on the TCR CDR3. A single record per CDR3 protein comes from TCRdb applying MiXCR to the multiplex PCR reads. The sample has about 840,000 distinct CDR3 sequences, roughly 37% seen once. Germline CDR1 SGHTA, CDR2 FQGNSA. V was clipped by 5 bases and J by 5 bases; unmatched bases: 5. The length of the CDR3 is 13 residues. This specimen belongs to a study of T cells in Graves' hyperthyroidism and ophthalmopathy. Study conclusions and caveats: The model forecast ophthalmopathy, anticipating it by a median roughly 6.5 months before onset.

Newly diagnosed hyperthyroidism, duration under 2 months, in patients aged 18 to 65. Thyroid ultrasound and orbital computed tomography, with clinical symptoms and serum thyroxine and TRAb, informed diagnoses. PBMCs stemmed from approximately 9.1 ml fresh peripheral blood. The rearrangement uses TRBV7-2 and TRBJ2-5; 7 bases are shared with TRBD2. The source is a man aged 18 to 29 with Graves' hyperthyroidism. The source material was blood. The CDR3 loop is CASSLREAETQYF. The CDR3, as DNA: TGTGCCAGCAGCCTTCGGGAGGCGGAGACCCAGTACTTC.